This T cell receptor beta chain appears in the sequencing data of a study of blood T cell repertoires in COVID-19. Enrollment of patients from Seattle took place during active infection, with longitudinal follow-up. Authors' processing steps: By means of reference gene primer amplification, nucleated cell counts were estimated. The assay was immunoSEQ multiplex PCR, and TCRdb's table has in-frame clones only and misses some. V and J calls and clone size are copied from that table; D and trimming were computed from the DNA. The sample consists of 180,000 or so clones, more than 70% of them appearing once. Germline V CDR1 and CDR2: SGHVS, FQNEAQ. The CDR3 runs 15 residues. The V segment lost 8 bases and the J segment 1 base; nucleotides outside the gene matches: 7. This clone was found once.

This receptor was taken from an older person with COVID-19, enrolled during active disease. The gene calls are TRBV7-8 and TRBJ1-4, with TRBD1 matching 7 bases. Material: peripheral blood. The CDR3 coding sequence is TGTGCCAGCCTCAGGGGACAGAGAACTAATGAAAAACTGTTTTTT. Encoded protein: CASLRGQRTNEKLFF. Looking up the rest from reference TRBV7-8 and TRBJ1-4 gives the full variable domain: GAGVSQSPRYKVAKRGQDVALRCDPISGHVSLFWYQQALGQGPEFLTYFQNEAQLDKSGLPSDRFFAERPEGSVSTLKIQRTQQEDSAVYLCASLRGQRTNEKLFFGSGTQLSVL.